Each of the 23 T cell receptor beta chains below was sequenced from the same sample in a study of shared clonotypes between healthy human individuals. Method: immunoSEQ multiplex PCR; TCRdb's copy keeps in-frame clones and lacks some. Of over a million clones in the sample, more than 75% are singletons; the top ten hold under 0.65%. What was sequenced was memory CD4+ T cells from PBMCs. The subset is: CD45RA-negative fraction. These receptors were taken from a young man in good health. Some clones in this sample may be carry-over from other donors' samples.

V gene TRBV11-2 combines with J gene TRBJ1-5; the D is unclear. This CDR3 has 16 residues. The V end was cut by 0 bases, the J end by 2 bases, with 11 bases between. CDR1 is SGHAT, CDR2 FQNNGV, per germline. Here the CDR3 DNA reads TGTGCCAGCAGCTTAGACGACGTTGGAGGCAATCAGCCCCAGCATTTT. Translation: CASSLDDVGGNQPQHF.

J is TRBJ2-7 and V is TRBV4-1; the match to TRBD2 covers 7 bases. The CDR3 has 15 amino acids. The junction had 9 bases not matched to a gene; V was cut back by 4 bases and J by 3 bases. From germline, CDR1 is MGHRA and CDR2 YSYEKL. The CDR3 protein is CASSLEASGFYEQYF. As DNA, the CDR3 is TGCGCCAGCAGCCTTGAGGCTAGCGGCTTCTACGAGCAGTACTTC.

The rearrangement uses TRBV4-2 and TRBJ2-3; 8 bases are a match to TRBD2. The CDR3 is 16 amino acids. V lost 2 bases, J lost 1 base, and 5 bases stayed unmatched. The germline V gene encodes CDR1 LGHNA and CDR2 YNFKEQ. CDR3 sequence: CASSQIWREGTDTQYF. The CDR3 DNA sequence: TGTGCCAGCAGCCAAATCTGGCGGGAGGGCACAGATACGCAGTATTTT.

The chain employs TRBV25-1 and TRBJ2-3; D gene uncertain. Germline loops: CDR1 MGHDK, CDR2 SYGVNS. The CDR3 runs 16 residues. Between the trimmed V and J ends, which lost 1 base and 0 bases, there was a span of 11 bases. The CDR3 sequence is CASSELWESSTDTQYF. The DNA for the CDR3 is TGTGCCAGCAGTGAATTGTGGGAATCTAGCACAGATACGCAGTATTTT.

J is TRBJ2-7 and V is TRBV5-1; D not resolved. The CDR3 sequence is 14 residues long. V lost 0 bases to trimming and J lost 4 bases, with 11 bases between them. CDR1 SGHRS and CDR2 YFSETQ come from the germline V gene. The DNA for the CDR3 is TGCGCCAGCAGCTTGGTGTCGGGTCAATACGAGCAGTACTTC. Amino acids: CASSLVSGQYEQYF.

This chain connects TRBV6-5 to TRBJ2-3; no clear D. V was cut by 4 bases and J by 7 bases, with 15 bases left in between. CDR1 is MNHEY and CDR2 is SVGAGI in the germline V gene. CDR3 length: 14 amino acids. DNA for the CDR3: TGTGCCAGCAGTTCGGGCTCGGAGCCCAATACGCAGTATTTT. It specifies CASSSGSEPNTQYF.

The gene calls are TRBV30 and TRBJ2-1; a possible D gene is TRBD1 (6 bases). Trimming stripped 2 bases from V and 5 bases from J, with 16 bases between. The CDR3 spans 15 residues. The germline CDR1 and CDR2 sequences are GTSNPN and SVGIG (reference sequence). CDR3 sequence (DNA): TGTGCCTGGAGTAAAGGGGGAGTAACGAACAATGAGCAGTTCTTC. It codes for CAWSKGGVTNNEQFF.

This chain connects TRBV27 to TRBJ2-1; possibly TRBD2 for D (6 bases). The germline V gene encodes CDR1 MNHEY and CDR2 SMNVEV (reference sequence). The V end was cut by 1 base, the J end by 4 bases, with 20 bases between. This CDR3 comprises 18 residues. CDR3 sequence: CASSLYPAGGRGYNEQFF. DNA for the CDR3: TGTGCCAGCAGTTTATATCCAGCGGGTGGGAGAGGGTACAATGAGCAGTTCTTC.

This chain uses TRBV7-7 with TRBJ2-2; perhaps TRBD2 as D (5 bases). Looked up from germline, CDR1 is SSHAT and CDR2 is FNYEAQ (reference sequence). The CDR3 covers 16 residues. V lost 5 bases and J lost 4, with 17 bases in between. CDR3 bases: TGTGCCAGCAGCGCAGGACTGACCAGGACCACCGGGGAGCTGTTTTTT. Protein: CASSAGLTRTTGELFF.

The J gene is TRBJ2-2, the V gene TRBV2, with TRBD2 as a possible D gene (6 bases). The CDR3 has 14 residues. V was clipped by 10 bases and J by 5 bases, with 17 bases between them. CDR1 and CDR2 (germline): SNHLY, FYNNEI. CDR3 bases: TGTGCCACGCTCCGGGACTTAAGGACCGGGGAGCTGTTTTTT. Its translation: CATLRDLRTGELFF.

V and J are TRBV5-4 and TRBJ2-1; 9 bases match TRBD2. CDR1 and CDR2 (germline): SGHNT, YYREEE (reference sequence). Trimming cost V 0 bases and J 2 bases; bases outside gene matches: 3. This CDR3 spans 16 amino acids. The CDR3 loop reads CASSLDVAGAYNEQFF. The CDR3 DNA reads TGTGCCAGCAGCTTGGACGTAGCGGGAGCCTACAATGAGCAGTTCTTC.

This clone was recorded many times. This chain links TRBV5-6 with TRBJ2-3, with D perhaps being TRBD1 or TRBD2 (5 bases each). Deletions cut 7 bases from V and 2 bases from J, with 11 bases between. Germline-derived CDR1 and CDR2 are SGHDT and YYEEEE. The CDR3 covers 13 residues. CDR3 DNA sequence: TGTGCCAGCCGCCGGGACCACACAGATACGCAGTATTTT. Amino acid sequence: CASRRDHTDTQYF.

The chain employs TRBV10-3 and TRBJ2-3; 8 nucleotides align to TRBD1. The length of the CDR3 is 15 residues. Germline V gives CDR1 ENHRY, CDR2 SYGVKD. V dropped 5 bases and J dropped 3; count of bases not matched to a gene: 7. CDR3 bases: TGTGCCATCAGTCCGGGACAGGAGTTAACAGATACGCAGTATTTT. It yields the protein CAISPGQELTDTQYF.

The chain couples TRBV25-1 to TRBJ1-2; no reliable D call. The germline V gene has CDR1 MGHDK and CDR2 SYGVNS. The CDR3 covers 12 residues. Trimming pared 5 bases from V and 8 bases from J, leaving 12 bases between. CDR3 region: CASSTDLGGYTF. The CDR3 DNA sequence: TGTGCCAGCAGTACGGACCTTGGGGGCTACACCTTC.

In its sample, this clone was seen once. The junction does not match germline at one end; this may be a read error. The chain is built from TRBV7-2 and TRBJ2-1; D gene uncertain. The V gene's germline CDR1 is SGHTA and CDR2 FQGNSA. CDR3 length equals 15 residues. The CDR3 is CASTLDWSSYNEQFF. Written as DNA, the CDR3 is TGTGCCAGCACCTTAGACTGGAGCTCCTACAATGAGCAGTTCTTC.

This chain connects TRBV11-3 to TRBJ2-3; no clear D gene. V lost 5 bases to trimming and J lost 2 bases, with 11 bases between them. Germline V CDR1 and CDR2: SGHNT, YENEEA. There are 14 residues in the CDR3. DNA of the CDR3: TGTGCCAGCAGCCCTACCCTGAACACAGATACGCAGTATTTT. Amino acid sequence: CASSPTLNTDTQYF.

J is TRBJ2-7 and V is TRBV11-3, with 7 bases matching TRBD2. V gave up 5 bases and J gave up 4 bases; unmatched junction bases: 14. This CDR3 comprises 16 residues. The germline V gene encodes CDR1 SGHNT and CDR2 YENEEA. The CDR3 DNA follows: TGTGCCAGCAGCCCATCATGGGCGGGAGCTCCTTACGAGCAGTACTTC. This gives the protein CASSPSWAGAPYEQYF.

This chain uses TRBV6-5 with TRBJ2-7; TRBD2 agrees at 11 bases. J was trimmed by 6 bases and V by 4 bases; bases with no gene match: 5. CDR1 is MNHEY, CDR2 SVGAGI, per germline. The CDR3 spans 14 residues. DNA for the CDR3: TGTGCCAGCAGTTTAGCGGGAGGGCCGGCCGAGCAGTACTTC. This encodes CASSLAGGPAEQYF.

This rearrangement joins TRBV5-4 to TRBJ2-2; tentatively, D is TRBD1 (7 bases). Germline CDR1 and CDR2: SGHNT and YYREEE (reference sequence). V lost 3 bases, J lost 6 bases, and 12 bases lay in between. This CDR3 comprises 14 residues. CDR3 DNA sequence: TGTGCCAGCAGCTCAGGGGGGATGGCCGGGGAGCTGTTTTTT. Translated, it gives CASSSGGMAGELFF.

CDR3 sequence reads: CASSFSGTPPSGYTF. CDR3 nucleotides: TGTGCCAGCAGCTTTTCCGGGACACCTCCAAGTGGCTACACCTTC. The rearrangement links TRBV11-2 to TRBJ1-2; possibly TRBD1 for D (6 bases). CDR1 is SGHAT and CDR2 is FQNNGV in the germline V gene. Trimming left V 3 bases short and J 7 bases short, with 18 bases between. This CDR3 comprises 15 residues. The variable domain in full, with the rest retrieved from reference TRBV11-2 and TRBJ1-2, is EAGVAQSPRYKIIEKRQSVAFWCNPISGHATLYWYQQILGQGPKLLIQFQNNGVVDDSQLPKDRFSAERLKGVDSTLKIQPAKLEDSAVYLCASSFSGTPPSGYTFGSGTRLTVV.

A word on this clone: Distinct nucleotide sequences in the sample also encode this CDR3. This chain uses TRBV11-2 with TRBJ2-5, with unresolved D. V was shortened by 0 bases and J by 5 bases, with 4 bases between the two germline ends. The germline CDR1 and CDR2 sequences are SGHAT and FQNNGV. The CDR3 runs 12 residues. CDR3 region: CASSLERETQYF. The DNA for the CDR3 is TGTGCCAGCAGCTTAGAACGTGAGACCCAGTACTTC.

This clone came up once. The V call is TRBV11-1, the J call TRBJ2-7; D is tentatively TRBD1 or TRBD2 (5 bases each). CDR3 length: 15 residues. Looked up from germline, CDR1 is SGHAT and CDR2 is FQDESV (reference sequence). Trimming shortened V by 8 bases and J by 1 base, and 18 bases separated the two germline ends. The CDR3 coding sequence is TGTGCCAGCCGACGATATAGGGACGCATCCTACGAGCAGTACTTC. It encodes CASRRYRDASYEQYF.

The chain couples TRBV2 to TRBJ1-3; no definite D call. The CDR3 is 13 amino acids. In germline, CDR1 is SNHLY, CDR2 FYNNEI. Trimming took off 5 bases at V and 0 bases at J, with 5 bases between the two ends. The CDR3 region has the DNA TGTGCCAGCAGTTCTTTCTCTGGAAACACCATATATTTT. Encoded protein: CASSSFSGNTIYF.